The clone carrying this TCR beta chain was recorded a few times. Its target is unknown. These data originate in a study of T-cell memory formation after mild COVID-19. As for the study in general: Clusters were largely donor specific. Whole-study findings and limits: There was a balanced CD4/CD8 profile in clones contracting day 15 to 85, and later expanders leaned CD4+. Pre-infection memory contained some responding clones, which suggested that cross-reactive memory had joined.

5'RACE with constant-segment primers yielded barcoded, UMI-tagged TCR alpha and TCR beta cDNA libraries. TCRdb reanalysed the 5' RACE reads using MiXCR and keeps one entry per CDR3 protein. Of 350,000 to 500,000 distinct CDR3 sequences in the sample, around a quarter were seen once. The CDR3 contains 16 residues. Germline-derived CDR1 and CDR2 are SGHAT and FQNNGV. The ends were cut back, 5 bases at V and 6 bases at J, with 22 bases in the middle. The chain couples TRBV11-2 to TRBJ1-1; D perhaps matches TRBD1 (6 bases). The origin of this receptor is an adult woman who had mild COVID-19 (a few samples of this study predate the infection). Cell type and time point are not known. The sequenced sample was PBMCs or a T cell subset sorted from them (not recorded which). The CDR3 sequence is CASSPLRVYRVAEAFF. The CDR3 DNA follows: TGTGCCAGCAGCCCCCTTAGGGTCTACAGGGTGGCTGAAGCTTTCTTT.